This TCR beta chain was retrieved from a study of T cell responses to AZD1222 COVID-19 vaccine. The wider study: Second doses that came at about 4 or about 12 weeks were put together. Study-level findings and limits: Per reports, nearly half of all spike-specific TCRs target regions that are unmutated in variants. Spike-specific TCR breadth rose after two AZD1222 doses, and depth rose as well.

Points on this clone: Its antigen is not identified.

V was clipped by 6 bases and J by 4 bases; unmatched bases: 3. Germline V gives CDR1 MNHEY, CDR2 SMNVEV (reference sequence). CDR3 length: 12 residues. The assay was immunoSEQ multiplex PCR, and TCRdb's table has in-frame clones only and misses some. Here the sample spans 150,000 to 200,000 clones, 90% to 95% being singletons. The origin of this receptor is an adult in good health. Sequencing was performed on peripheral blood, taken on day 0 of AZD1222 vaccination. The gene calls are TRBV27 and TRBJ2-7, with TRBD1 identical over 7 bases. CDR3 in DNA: TGTGCCAGCAGGACAGGGACGTACGAGCAGTACTTC. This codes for CASRTGTYEQYF.